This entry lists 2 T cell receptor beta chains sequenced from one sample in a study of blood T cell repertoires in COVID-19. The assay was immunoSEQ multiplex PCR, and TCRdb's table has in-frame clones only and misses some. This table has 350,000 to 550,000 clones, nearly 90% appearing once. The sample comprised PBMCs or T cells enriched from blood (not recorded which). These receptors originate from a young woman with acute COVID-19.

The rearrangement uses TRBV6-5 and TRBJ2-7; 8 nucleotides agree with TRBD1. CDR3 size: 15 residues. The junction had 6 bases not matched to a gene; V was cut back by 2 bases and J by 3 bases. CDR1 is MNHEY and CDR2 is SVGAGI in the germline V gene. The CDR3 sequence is CASSYNPDRVYEQYF. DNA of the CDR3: TGTGCCAGCAGTTACAATCCGGACAGGGTCTACGAGCAGTACTTC.

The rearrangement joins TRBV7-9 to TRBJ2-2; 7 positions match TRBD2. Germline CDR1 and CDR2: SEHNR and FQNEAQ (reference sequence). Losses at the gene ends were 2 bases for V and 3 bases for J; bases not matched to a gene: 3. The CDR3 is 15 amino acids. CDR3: CASSLSLADTGELFF. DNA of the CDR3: TGTGCCAGCAGCTTAAGCCTAGCGGACACCGGGGAGCTGTTTTTT.